The sequence of this T cell receptor beta chain was determined in a study of T cells expressing NK-cell markers. About the study: HCMV serostatus: seven of eight sequenced donors positive, one negative.

CDR3 length: 15 amino acids. CDR1 DFQATT and CDR2 SNEGSKA come from the germline V gene (reference sequence). TCRdb reworked the 5' RACE reads into one entry per CDR3 protein, no DNA. The listing contains about 150,000 distinct CDR3 sequences. The V and J genes are TRBV20-1 and TRBJ1-1. This sequence originates from a man aged 18 to 69 in good health. Input material: blood T cells: a sorted CD56 or NKG2C T cell subset, CD4+ or CD8+ T cells, or bulk PBMC T cells (not recorded which). The chain's CDR3 is CSARDRLDSNTEAFF.